The entry below gives a single TCR beta chain sequence along with its context. The sample comes from a study of cytomegalovirus exposure and HLA in healthy donors. V lost 2 bases, J lost 6 bases, and 8 bases stayed unmatched. There are 14 residues in the CDR3. The germline gives CDR1 SQVTM, CDR2 ANQGSEA. Vbeta (60) and Jbeta (13) primers were used in the PCR. TCRdb's table, derived via immunoSEQ multiplex PCR, lists solely in-frame clones and lacks some. The table lists roughly 63,000 clones, 71% of them singletons. The clonotype comes from a man aged 45 to 65 in good health and CMV-seropositive. This rearrangement joins TRBV29-1 to TRBJ2-7; 9 bases line up with TRBD1. The sequenced sample consisted of PBMCs. The chain's CDR3 is CSVESWDRVGEQYF. Here the CDR3 DNA reads TGCAGCGTTGAAAGTTGGGACAGGGTCGGCGAGCAGTACTTC.